The clone carrying this TCR beta chain was observed a few times. Sample time point: patch test 1, 2 weeks after DPC sensitization. Treatment indicated: therapeutic diphenylcyclopropenone sensitization with weekly scalp DPC. This record belongs to a study of human T cells and chemical hapten exposure. TCRdb called the RACE reads again in MiXCR, with one record for every CDR3 protein. The sample lists about 120,000 distinct CDR3 sequences, approximately 14% occurring once. The sequenced sample was whole blood, obtained in connection with sensitization to the hapten diphenylcyclopropenone (DPC). The source is a man younger than 35 with alopecia areata. Some clones in this sample may be carry-over from other donors' samples.

CDR3 loop: CASSASGVATDTQYF. Written as DNA, the CDR3 is TGTGCCAGCAGCGCATCGGGGGTTGCCACAGATACGCAGTATTTT. V gene TRBV9 combines with J gene TRBJ2-3; tentative D call: TRBD2 (6 bases). V was pared by 3 bases and J by 2 bases, with 13 bases between. CDR1 SGDLS and CDR2 YYNGEE come from the germline V gene. The CDR3 is made up of 15 amino acids.